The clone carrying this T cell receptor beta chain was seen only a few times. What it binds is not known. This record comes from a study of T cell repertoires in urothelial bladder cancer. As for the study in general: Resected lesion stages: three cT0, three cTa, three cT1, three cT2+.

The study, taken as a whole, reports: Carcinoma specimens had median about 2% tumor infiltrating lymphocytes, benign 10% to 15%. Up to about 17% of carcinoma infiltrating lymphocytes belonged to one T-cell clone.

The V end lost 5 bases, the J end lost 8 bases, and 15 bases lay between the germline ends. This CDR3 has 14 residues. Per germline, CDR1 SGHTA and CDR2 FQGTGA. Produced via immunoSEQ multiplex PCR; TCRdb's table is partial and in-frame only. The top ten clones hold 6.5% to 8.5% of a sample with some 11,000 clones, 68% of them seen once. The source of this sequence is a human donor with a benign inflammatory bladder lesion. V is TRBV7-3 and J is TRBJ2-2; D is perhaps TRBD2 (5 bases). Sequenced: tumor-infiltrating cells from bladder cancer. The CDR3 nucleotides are TGTGCCAGCAGCCAGACGGGGTTCTCTGGGGAGCTGTTTTTT. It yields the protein CASSQTGFSGELFF.